The 2 T cell receptor beta chains listed next were all sequenced from one sample in a study of CXCR3-negative and CXCR3-positive naive CD8 T cells. TRB cDNA libraries were made by UMI-labeled 5' RACE. TCRdb reprocessed the 5' RACE reads and reports one entry per CDR3 protein, with no DNA. This sample contains some 66,000 distinct CDR3 sequences. Material for sequencing was naive CXCR3- CD8+ T cells from blood. Described subset: CD45RO-CCR7+CD27+CD95- naive CD8+ T cells lacking CXCR3 (TNR3-). The source is a human donor in good health. Some clones in this sample may be carry-over from other donors' samples.

The chain employs TRBV11-2 and TRBJ2-1. The CDR3 covers 14 residues. Per the germline V gene, CDR1 is SGHAT and CDR2 is FQNNGV. The CDR3 loop is CASSLATGFSEQFF.

V and J are TRBV7-9 and TRBJ1-1; TCRdb picks TRBD1, but there is no DNA to check that call. From germline, CDR1 is SEHNR and CDR2 FQNEAQ (reference sequence). CDR3 length: 16 amino acids. This CDR3 is CASSLVAGGMNTEAFF.